Detailed here is one T cell receptor beta chain. The sample contains more than one DNA sequence encoding this CDR3. The sample is drawn from a study of cytomegalovirus exposure and HLA in healthy donors. Both 60 Vbeta primers and 13 Jbeta primers went into the PCR. Profiled with immunoSEQ multiplex PCR; TCRdb holds only in-frame clones, not every one. Of fewer than 250,000 clones in the sample, about 85% are singletons; the top ten hold about a tenth. The germline V gene has CDR1 SGDLS and CDR2 YYNGEE. This CDR3 has 14 residues. V shed 2 bases, J shed 2 bases, and the junction held 0 bases outside the gene matches.

The sample comprised PBMCs. The TCR comes from a woman in her forties or fifties in good health and CMV-seropositive. The chain has TRBV9 and TRBJ1-2; TRBD1 agrees at 10 bases. CDR3 loop: CASSVGQGNYGYTF. CDR3 DNA sequence: TGTGCCAGCAGCGTGGGACAGGGGAACTATGGCTACACCTTC.